What follows are 8 T cell receptor beta chains derived from one specimen sequenced in a study of vaccination and CD4 T cells after COVID-19. The treatment here: approximately 9-day PBMC culture with coronavirus spike peptide pools or control peptides (ViraFEST assay). Researchers used the Oncomine TCR Beta short-read assay to sequence DNA from cultured CD4+ T cells. From the PCR reads, TCRdb called clonotypes with MiXCR, one entry per CDR3 protein. The sample holds roughly 20,000 distinct CDR3 sequences, 31% seen once. For these TCRs, the target antigens are not known. Sequenced input: cultured CD4+ T cells from blood. The receptor set was obtained from a human donor with COVID-19.

This clonotype was detected a few times. This chain uses TRBV11-3 with TRBJ1-1, with TRBD1 matching 7 bases. The CDR3 loop spans 16 amino acids. V was clipped by 1 base and J by 5 bases; unmatched bases: 10. Germline V gene lookup returns CDR1 SGHNT and CDR2 YENEEA. The CDR3 sequence is CASSLGLGTADTEAFF. The CDR3 region has the DNA TGTGCCAGCAGCTTAGGCCTCGGGACAGCCGATACTGAAGCTTTCTTT.

This clonotype occurred a few times. CDR3 coding DNA: TGCAGTGCTAGAGCTTCAGGAACCGGGGAGCTGTTTTTT. Its translation is CSARASGTGELFF. V is TRBV20-1 and J is TRBJ2-2, with no clear D. With 1 base removed from V and 5 bases from J, the gap between germline ends came to 8 bases. Germline V gene data show CDR1 as DFQATT and CDR2 as SNEGSKA (reference sequence). This CDR3 has 13 amino acids.

This rearrangement joins TRBV6-1 to TRBJ1-5; no reliable D call. This CDR3 region has 13 residues. Per the germline V gene, CDR1 is MNHNS and CDR2 is SASEGT. Trimming took 6 bases from V and 0 from J, leaving 6 bases between them. CDR3 nucleotides: TGTGCCAGCAGGCCATATAGCAATCAGCCCCAGCATTTT. It codes for CASRPYSNQPQHF.

This clonotype was observed a few times. The chain employs TRBV19 and TRBJ1-5; D is uncertain. This CDR3 contains 12 residues. The germline gives CDR1 LNHDA, CDR2 SQIVND (reference sequence). The V and J ends lost 7 bases and 9 bases respectively, with 13 bases between them. CDR3 loop: CASTDLGRPQHF. The CDR3 region has the DNA TGTGCCAGTACGGACCTGGGAAGGCCCCAGCATTTT.

This clonotype was seen just once. The J gene is TRBJ2-1, the V gene TRBV7-6; TRBD1 matches at 9 bases. CDR3 length: 13 residues. Trimming took 4 bases from V and 7 from J; bases not matched to a gene: 2. CDR1 and CDR2 (germline): SGHVS, FNYEAQ. CDR3 nucleotides: TGTGCCAGCAGCTCCGGACAGGGGAATGAGCAGTTCTTC. Its translation is CASSSGQGNEQFF.

The J gene is TRBJ2-2, the V gene TRBV11-2; TRBD2 is a possible D gene (5 bases). The length of the CDR3 is 16 residues. Germline assignment: CDR1 SGHAT and CDR2 FQNNGV. The germline V and J ends were trimmed by 5 bases and 4 bases, with 17 bases remaining between them. The CDR3 DNA reads TGTGCCAGCAGCCGAAGCGGACTGGCGAGCACCGGGGAGCTGTTTTTT. It yields the protein CASSRSGLASTGELFF. Full variable domain (rest looked up from reference TRBV11-2 and TRBJ2-2): EAGVAQSPRYKIIEKRQSVAFWCNPISGHATLYWYQQILGQGPKLLIQFQNNGVVDDSQLPKDRFSAERLKGVDSTLKIQPAKLEDSAVYLCASSRSGLASTGELFFGEGSRLTVL.

The V and J genes are TRBV28 and TRBJ1-6; 7 nucleotides line up with TRBD1. This CDR3 has 15 amino acids. V gave up 6 bases and J gave up 9 bases; unmatched junction bases: 11. Germline CDR1 reads MDHEN; CDR2 reads SYDVKM. The CDR3 nucleotides are TGTGCCAGCAGGCAGGGAGAGGGGGCTTCTTCACCCCTCCACTTT. Translation gives CASRQGEGASSPLHF.

This clonotype occurred a few times. The chain employs TRBV20-1 and TRBJ2-3, with TRBD2 matching over 8 bases. The CDR3 covers 14 residues. Germline V gives CDR1 DFQATT, CDR2 SNEGSKA (reference sequence). The V segment lost 0 bases and the J segment 3 bases; nucleotides outside the gene matches: 2. CDR3 DNA: TGCAGTGCTAGAGATCTAGCGGGTACAGATACGCAGTATTTT. Protein: CSARDLAGTDTQYF.